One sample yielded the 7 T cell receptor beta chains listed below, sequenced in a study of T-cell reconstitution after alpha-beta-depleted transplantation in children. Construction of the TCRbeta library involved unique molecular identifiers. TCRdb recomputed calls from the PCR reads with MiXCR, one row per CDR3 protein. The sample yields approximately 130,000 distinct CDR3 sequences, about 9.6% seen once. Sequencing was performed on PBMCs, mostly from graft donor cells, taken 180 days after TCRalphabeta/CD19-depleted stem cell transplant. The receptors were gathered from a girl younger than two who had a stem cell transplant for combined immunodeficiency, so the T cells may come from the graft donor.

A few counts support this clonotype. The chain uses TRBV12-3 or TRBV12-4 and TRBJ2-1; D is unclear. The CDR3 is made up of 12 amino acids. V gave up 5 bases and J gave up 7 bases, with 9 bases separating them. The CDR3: CASSQSRNEQFF. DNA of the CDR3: TGTGCCAGCAGTCAATCCAGAAATGAGCAGTTCTTC.

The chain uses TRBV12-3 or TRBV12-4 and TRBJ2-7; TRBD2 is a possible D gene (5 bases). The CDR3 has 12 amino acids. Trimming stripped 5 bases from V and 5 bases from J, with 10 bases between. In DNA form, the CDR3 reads TGTGCCAGCAGTACTCGGAGGAACGAGCAGTACTTC. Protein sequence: CASSTRRNEQYF.

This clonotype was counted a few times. The DNA for the CDR3 is TGCGCCAGCAGCACGGGGGACCGTAGCTCCTACGAGCAGTACTTC. It yields the protein CASSTGDRSSYEQYF. V gene TRBV5-1 combines with J gene TRBJ2-7; a possible D gene is TRBD2 (6 bases). The germline V gene encodes CDR1 SGHRS and CDR2 YFSETQ. Trimming pared 4 bases from V and 0 bases from J, leaving 14 bases between. This CDR3 is built from 15 residues.

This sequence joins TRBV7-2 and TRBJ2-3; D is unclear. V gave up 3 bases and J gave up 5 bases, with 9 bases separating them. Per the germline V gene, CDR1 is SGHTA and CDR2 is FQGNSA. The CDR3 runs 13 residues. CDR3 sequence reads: CASSFSVGDTQYF. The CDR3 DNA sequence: TGTGCCAGCAGCTTCTCAGTGGGAGATACGCAGTATTTT.

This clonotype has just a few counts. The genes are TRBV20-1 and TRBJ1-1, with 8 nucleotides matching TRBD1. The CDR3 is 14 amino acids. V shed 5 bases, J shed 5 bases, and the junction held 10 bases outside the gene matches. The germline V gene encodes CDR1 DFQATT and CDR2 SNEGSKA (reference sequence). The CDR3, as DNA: TGCAGTGCTGCGACAGGGGAAGAATGGACTGAAGCTTTCTTT. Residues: CSAATGEEWTEAFF.

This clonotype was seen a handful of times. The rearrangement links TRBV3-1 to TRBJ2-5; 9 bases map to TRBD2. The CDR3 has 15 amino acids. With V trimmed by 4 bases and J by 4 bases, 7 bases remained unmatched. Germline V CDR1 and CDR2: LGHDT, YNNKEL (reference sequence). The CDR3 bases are TGTGCCAGCAGCCCCAGCGGGAGGCGACGAGAGACCCAGTACTTC. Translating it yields CASSPSGRRRETQYF.

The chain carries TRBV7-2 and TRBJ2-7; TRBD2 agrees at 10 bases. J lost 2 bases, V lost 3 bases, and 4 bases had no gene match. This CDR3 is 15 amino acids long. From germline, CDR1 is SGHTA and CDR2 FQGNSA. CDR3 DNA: TGTGCCAGCAGCTTGGGAAGCGGGGGGGCCTACGAGCAGTACTTC. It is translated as CASSLGSGGAYEQYF.